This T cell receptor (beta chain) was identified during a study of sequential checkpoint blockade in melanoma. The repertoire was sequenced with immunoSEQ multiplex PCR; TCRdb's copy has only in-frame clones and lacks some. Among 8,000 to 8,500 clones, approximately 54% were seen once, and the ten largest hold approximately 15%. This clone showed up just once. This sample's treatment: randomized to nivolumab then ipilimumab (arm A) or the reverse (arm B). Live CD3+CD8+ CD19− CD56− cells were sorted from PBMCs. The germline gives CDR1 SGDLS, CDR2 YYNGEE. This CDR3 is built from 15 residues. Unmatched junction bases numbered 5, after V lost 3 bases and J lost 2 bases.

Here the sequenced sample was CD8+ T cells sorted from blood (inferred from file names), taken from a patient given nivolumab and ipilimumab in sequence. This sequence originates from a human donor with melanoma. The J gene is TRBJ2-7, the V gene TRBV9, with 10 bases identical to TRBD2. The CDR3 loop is CASSASGTSAYEQYF. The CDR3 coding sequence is TGTGCCAGCAGCGCTTCCGGGACTAGCGCCTACGAGCAGTACTTC.